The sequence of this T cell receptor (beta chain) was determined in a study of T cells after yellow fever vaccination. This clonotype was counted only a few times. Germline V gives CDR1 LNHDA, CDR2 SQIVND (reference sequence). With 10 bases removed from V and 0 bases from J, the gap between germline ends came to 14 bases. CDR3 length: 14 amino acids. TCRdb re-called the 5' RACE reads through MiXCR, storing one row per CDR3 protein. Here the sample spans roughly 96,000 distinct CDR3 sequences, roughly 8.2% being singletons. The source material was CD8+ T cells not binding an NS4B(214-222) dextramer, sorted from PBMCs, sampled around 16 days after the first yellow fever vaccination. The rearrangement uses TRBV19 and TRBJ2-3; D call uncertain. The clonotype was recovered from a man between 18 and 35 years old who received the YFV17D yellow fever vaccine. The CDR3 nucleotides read TGTGCCATTGCGACTGAGGATAGCACAGATACGCAGTATTTT. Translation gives CAIATEDSTDTQYF.